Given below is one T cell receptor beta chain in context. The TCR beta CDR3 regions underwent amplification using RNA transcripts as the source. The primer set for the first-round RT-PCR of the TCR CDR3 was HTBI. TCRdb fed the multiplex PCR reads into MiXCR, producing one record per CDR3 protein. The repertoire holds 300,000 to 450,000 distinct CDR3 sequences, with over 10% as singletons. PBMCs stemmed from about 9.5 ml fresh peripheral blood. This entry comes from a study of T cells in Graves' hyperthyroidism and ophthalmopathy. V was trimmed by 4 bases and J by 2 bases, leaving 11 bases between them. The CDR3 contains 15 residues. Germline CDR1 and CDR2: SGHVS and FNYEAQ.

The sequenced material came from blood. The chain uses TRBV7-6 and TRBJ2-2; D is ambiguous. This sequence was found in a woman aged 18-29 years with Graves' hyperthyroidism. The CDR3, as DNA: TGTGCCAGCAGCTGGCAGTCTCCTAACACCGGGGAGCTGTTTTTT. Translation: CASSWQSPNTGELFF.